The 11 T cell receptor beta chains below were found in one sample sequenced in a study of CD4 T cells in relation to SARS-CoV-2 and coronaviruses. The unexposed donors gave CD4+ T cells in about 2011-2019, prior to COVID-19. Isolation of CD4+ T cells took place after approximately 11 days in culture. Antigens for these TCRs are unknown. Using immunoSEQ multiplex PCR, the repertoire was profiled, and TCRdb retains in-frame clones only, with some absent. The data contain approximately 24,000 clones, around 76% of them seen just once; the ten biggest clones take up under 15%. The sequenced sample was CD4+ T cells from PBMCs, cultured in vitro. The receptors come from a human donor in good health.

CDR3 in DNA: TGTGCCACCCAGGGACTAGCGAACGAGCAGTACTTC. It specifies CATQGLANEQYF. The rearrangement uses TRBV24-1 and TRBJ2-7; TRBD2 matches at 10 bases. Trimming at V came to 9 bases and at J to 5 bases, leaving 3 bases not matched to a gene. This CDR3 has 12 residues. Germline-derived CDR1 and CDR2 are KGHDR and SFDVKD.

This clone was counted between two and nine times. The V call is TRBV7-7, the J call TRBJ2-7, with a possible D match to TRBD1 (5 bases). V was pared by 3 bases and J by 1 base, with 13 bases between. The germline V gene encodes CDR1 SSHAT and CDR2 FNYEAQ (reference sequence). The CDR3 covers 15 residues. The CDR3 nucleotides read TGTGCCAGCAGCTTTAGGGCAGGGTCTTCCTACGAGCAGTACTTC. Its protein product is CASSFRAGSSYEQYF.

The chain recombines TRBV24-1 with TRBJ2-5, with 10 bases aligning to TRBD2. The length of the CDR3 is 13 residues. V lost 5 bases, J lost 4 bases, and 0 bases stayed unmatched. Germline CDR1 reads KGHDR; CDR2 reads SFDVKD. The CDR3 region is CATSGLAGETQYF. The CDR3 coding sequence is TGTGCCACCAGTGGACTAGCGGGAGAGACCCAGTACTTC.

This clone was detected once. The chain carries TRBV3-1 (or the pseudogene TRBV3-2) and TRBJ2-2; D call uncertain. Germline lookup yields CDR1 LGHDT and CDR2 YNNKEL (reference sequence). This CDR3 is built from 14 residues. The V and J ends lost 4 bases and 2 bases respectively, with 8 bases between them. The CDR3 sequence: CASSRARNTGELFF. CDR3 coding DNA: TGTGCCAGCAGCCGTGCACGAAACACCGGGGAGCTGTTTTTT.

The chain combines TRBV19 with TRBJ2-6; 8 nucleotides match TRBD1. This CDR3 has 15 residues. Trimming at V came to 6 bases and at J to 4 bases, leaving 5 bases not matched to a gene. Germline CDR1 and CDR2: LNHDA and SQIVND (reference sequence). CDR3 bases: TGTGCCAGTAGCAGGGACAGGCCCGGGGCCAACGTCCTGACTTTC. It translates to CASSRDRPGANVLTF. The whole variable domain, remainder taken from reference TRBV19 and TRBJ2-6, is DGGITQSPKYLFRKEGQNVTLSCEQNLNHDAMYWYRQDPGQGLRLIYYSQIVNDFQKGDIAEGYSVSREKKESFPLTVTSAQKNPTAFYLCASSRDRPGANVLTFGAGSRLTVL.

The chain is built from TRBV5-1 and TRBJ2-2; no reliable D call. Germline V gene lookup returns CDR1 SGHRS and CDR2 YFSETQ. The CDR3 runs 15 residues. The V and J ends lost 2 bases and 2 bases respectively, with 10 bases between them. The CDR3 is CASSLFTENTGELFF. The CDR3 bases are TGCGCCAGCAGCTTATTTACGGAAAACACCGGGGAGCTGTTTTTT.

The CDR3 is CASSFAGRENTEAFF. CDR3 DNA: TGCGCCAGCAGCTTTGCGGGCAGGGAAAACACTGAAGCTTTCTTT. V is TRBV5-1 and J is TRBJ1-1; TRBD1 is a possible D gene (5 bases). Trimming took off 2 bases at V and 2 bases at J, with 13 bases between the two ends. Germline CDR1 SGHRS, CDR2 YFSETQ. The CDR3 runs to 15 residues. Together with reference TRBV5-1 and TRBJ1-1, the CDR3 gives the full variable domain: KAGVTQTPRYLIKTRGQQVTLSCSPISGHRSVSWYQQTPGQGLQFLFEYFSETQRNKGNFPGRFSGRQFSNSRSEMNVSTLELGDSALYLCASSFAGRENTEAFFGQGTRLTVV.

V usage is TRBV5-8 and J usage is TRBJ2-1; TRBD2 agrees at 8 bases. The CDR3 is 18 amino acids. The V gene's germline CDR1 is SGHTS and CDR2 YDEGEE. Trimming removed 0 bases from V and 4 bases from J; junction bases left unmatched: 12. The CDR3 DNA sequence: TGTGCCAGCAGCTTGGCCATGATACTAGCGGATCCGTACAATGAGCAGTTCTTC. As protein: CASSLAMILADPYNEQFF.

V and J are TRBV19 and TRBJ2-1; 9 positions agree with TRBD1. The CDR3 has 14 amino acids. The J segment lost 6 bases and the V segment lost 6 bases, leaving 6 bases of the junction unmatched. Germline-derived CDR1 and CDR2 are LNHDA and SQIVND (reference sequence). The CDR3 here is CASSRRQGGNEQFF. DNA for the CDR3: TGTGCCAGTAGCCGTAGACAGGGGGGCAATGAGCAGTTCTTC. The full variable domain, with the rest looked up from reference TRBV19 and TRBJ2-1, is DGGITQSPKYLFRKEGQNVTLSCEQNLNHDAMYWYRQDPGQGLRLIYYSQIVNDFQKGDIAEGYSVSREKKESFPLTVTSAQKNPTAFYLCASSRRQGGNEQFFGPGTRLTVL.

The gene calls are TRBV5-1 and TRBJ2-5, with D perhaps being TRBD1 or TRBD2 (5 bases each). Trimming shortened V by 5 bases and J by 4 bases, and 15 bases separated the two germline ends. Germline assignment: CDR1 SGHRS and CDR2 YFSETQ. This CDR3 contains 14 residues. The CDR3 region has the DNA TGCGCCAGCAGATCCGGGGCCGGAGGAGAGACCCAGTACTTC. It is translated as CASRSGAGGETQYF. Combining the CDR3 with reference TRBV5-1 and TRBJ2-5 gives the whole variable domain KAGVTQTPRYLIKTRGQQVTLSCSPISGHRSVSWYQQTPGQGLQFLFEYFSETQRNKGNFPGRFSGRQFSNSRSEMNVSTLELGDSALYLCASRSGAGGETQYFGPGTRLLVL.

The J gene is TRBJ2-2, the V gene TRBV12-3 or TRBV12-4; maybe TRBD2 (6 bases). The CDR3 length is 13 residues. V was shortened by 3 bases and J by 6 bases, with 8 bases between the two germline ends. The CDR3 sequence: CASSFWRAGELFF. The CDR3 region has the DNA TGTGCCAGCAGTTTCTGGAGGGCCGGGGAGCTGTTTTTT.